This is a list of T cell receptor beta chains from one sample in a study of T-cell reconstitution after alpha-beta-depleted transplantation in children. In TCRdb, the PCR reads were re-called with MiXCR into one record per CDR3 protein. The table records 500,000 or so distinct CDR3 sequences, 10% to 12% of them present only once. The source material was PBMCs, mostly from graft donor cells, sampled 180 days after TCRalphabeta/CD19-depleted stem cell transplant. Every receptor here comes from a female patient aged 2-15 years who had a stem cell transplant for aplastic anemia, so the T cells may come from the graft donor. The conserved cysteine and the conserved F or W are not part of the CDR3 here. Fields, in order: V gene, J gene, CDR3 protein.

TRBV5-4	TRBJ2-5	ASTPGLRGESETQY
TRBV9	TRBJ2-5	ASSVGVWEARYQETQY
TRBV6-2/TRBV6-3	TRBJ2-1	ASSYSTGLAEYNEQF
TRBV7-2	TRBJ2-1	ASSLELDYNEQF
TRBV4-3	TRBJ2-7	ASSQAAGQGTYEQY
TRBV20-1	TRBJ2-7	SAPTSGRVYEQY
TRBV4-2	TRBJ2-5	ASSPGAWVTRGQGETQY
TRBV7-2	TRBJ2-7	ASSLGARRDASYEQY
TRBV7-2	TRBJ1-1	ASSLGVFRLQDTEAF
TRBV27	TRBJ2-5	ASSTWTLQGETQY
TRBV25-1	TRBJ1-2	ASRSGTNYGYT
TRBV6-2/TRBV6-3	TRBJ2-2	ASTPPVTGELF
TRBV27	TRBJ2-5	ASSFLRTYQETQY
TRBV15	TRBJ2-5	ATSRDNPNRQETQY
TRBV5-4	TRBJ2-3	ASSLRTIGTDTQY
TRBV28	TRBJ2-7	ASSKRTSGNYEQY
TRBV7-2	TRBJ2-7	ASKGSGSREQY
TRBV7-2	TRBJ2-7	ASSLRTGGTYEQY
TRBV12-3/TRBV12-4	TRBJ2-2	ASIANLGVDTGELF
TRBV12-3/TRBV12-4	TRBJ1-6	ASSLADGLGSPLH
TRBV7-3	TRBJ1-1	ASSLSGMGGAF
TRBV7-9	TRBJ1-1	ASRRGNTEAF
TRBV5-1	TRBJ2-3	ASSPKDGRPSDTQY
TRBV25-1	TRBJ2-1	ASSGREGPNEQF
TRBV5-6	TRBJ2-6	ASSPGGAYFLPGANVLT
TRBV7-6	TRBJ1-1	ASSLGREGNTEAF
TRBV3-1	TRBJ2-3	ASSHGEREATDTQY
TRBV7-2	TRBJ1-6	ASSLEGGSPLH
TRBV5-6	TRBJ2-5	ARSPGVNGETQY
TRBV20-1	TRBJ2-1	SARTSGRAGYNEQF
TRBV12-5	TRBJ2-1	ASGLAKITGITFDEQF
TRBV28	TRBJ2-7	ASIHPGTGSHEQY
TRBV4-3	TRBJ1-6	ASSQDLSFSSPLH
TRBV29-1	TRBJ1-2	SVDPGGGDYGYT
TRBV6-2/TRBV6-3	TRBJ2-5	ASSCLGTSQETQY
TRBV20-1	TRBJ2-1	SAKRLAGPPVNEQF
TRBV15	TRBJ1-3	ATSIQTSSGNTIY
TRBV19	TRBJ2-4	ASSGLAVAKNIQY
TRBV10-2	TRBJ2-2	ASRLAGGGTGELF
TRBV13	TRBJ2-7	ASSSTGQSSYEQY
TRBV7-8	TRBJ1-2	ASTPSRDVQNYGYT
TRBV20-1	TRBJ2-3	SARPQNNRETQY
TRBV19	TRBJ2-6	ASSKGGTGANVLT
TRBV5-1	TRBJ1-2	ASSLGGVSYGYT
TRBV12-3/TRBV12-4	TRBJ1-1	ASRLGGGMNTEAF
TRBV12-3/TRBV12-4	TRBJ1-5	ASSIGRGDQPQH
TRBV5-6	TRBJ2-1	ASSPVNNEQF
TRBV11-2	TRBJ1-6	ASRPLTGPLGPLH
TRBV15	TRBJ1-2	ATSRAWTGYGYT
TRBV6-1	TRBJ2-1	ASSRGQTHNEQF